What follows are 17 T cell receptor beta chains derived from one specimen sequenced in a study of Graves' ophthalmopathy and Graves' hyperthyroidism. Amplification of the TCR beta CDR3 regions used RNA transcripts (as template). First-round RT-PCR with HTBI primers preceded a second-round multiplex PCR. Via MiXCR, TCRdb re-called the multiplex PCR reads, giving one row per CDR3 protein. The table includes a few hundred thousand distinct CDR3 sequences, 15% detected once. Sample: peripheral blood. These receptors all stem from a woman under 30 with stable Graves' hyperthyroidism.

This clonotype was observed at least ten times. This chain joins TRBV7-2 and TRBJ1-6; TRBD1 is a possible D gene (5 bases). Germline CDR1 reads SGHTA; CDR2 reads FQGNSA. This CDR3 has 14 residues. Trimming took 3 bases from V and 7 from J, leaving 10 bases between them. CDR3 sequence: CASSFRDGNSPLHF. DNA of the CDR3: TGTGCCAGCAGCTTCAGGGACGGAAATTCACCCCTCCACTTT.

This clonotype was seen ten or more times. V is TRBV11-2 and J is TRBJ1-2; D gene uncertain. CDR3 length: 14 residues. V lost 3 bases, J lost 8 bases, and 16 bases lay in between. Germline CDR1 and CDR2: SGHAT and FQNNGV. The CDR3 sequence: CASSFGEVASGYTF. Here the CDR3 DNA reads TGTGCCAGCAGCTTTGGAGAGGTTGCAAGCGGCTACACCTTC.

In this sample, this clonotype turned up many times. The chain couples TRBV7-9 to TRBJ1-1, with no clear D. CDR1 is SEHNR and CDR2 is FQNEAQ in the germline V gene (reference sequence). V was pared by 2 bases and J by 7 bases, with 8 bases between. The CDR3 covers 12 residues. The CDR3 loop reads CASSLMDGEAFF. The CDR3 DNA is TGTGCCAGCAGCTTAATGGACGGTGAAGCTTTCTTT.

This clonotype was counted at least ten times. V and J are TRBV11-1 and TRBJ1-2; TRBD1 agrees at 10 bases. The CDR3 sequence is 16 residues long. V shed 1 base, J shed 8 bases, and the junction held 10 bases outside the gene matches. Germline loops: CDR1 SGHAT, CDR2 FQDESV (reference sequence). The CDR3 nucleotides are TGTGCCAGCAGCTTAGTGGGACAGGGGATAATTGGCGGCTACACCTTC. Translation gives CASSLVGQGIIGGYTF.

Many counts were recorded for this clonotype. The genes are TRBV11-3 and TRBJ1-1; D might be TRBD1 (6 bases). This CDR3 comprises 14 residues. CDR1 and CDR2 from the germline V gene are SGHNT and YENEEA. The V and J ends lost 1 base and 5 bases respectively, with 11 bases between them. The CDR3 DNA sequence: TGTGCCAGCAGCTTAGTTCAGGGGAGGACTGAAGCTTTCTTT. Translating it yields CASSLVQGRTEAFF.

This clonotype has ten or more counts. The gene calls are TRBV6-4 and TRBJ2-5; 10 nucleotides agree with TRBD2. Germline CDR1 MRHNA, CDR2 SNTAGT. Trimming cost V 3 bases and J 4 bases; bases outside gene matches: 5. The CDR3 sequence is 15 residues long. CDR3 region: CASSELAGETETQYF. CDR3 DNA: TGTGCCAGCAGTGAGCTAGCGGGGGAAACAGAGACCCAGTACTTC.

In this sample, this clonotype turned up many times. V gene TRBV19 combines with J gene TRBJ1-2; D is unclear. Trimming left V 10 bases short and J 0 bases short, with 12 bases between. Germline assignment: CDR1 LNHDA and CDR2 SQIVND (reference sequence). The length of the CDR3 is 13 residues. For the CDR3, the DNA is TGTGCCACCCTACAGAGAGCTAACTATGGCTACACCTTC. Residues: CATLQRANYGYTF.

This clonotype was observed a few times. The chain combines TRBV4-2 with TRBJ1-5, with a tentative D call TRBD1 (6 bases). Germline loops: CDR1 LGHNA, CDR2 YNFKEQ. The CDR3 runs to 15 residues. V lost 4 bases, J lost 0 bases, and 10 bases lay in between. The DNA of the CDR3 is TGTGCCAGCAGCCCTCAGGGGAATAGCAATCAGCCCCAGCATTTT. It translates to CASSPQGNSNQPQHF.

The rearrangement joins TRBV20-1 to TRBJ2-5; D may be TRBD1 or TRBD2 (5 bases each). Per germline, CDR1 DFQATT and CDR2 SNEGSKA (reference sequence). The V end was cut by 4 bases, the J end by 1 base, with 16 bases between. CDR3 length: 15 amino acids. The CDR3 DNA follows: TGCAGTGCTAACCCGCCTGGGGCGGGCCAAGAGACCCAGTACTTC. It encodes CSANPPGAGQETQYF.

This clonotype was seen ten or more times. CDR3 sequence reads: CASSAHYEQYF. The CDR3 coding sequence is TGTGCCAGCAGTGCTCATTACGAGCAGTACTTC. V and J are TRBV2 and TRBJ2-7; no clear D gene. This CDR3 is built from 11 residues. CDR1 and CDR2 (germline): SNHLY, FYNNEI. V lost 4 bases and J 4 bases, leaving 5 bases between the germline ends. Full variable domain (remainder filled in from reference TRBV2 and TRBJ2-7): EPEVTQTPSHQVTQMGQEVILRCVPISNHLYFYWYRQILGQKVEFLVSFYNNEISEKSEIFDDQFSVERPDGSNFTLKIRSTKLEDSAMYFCASSAHYEQYFGPGTRLTVT.

This clonotype appeared a few times. The chain has TRBV6-5 and TRBJ2-2; either TRBD1 or TRBD2 may fit D (7 bases each). V was shortened by 1 base and J by 6 bases, with 15 bases between the two germline ends. Germline lookup yields CDR1 MNHEY and CDR2 SVGAGI. The CDR3 spans 16 residues. This chain's CDR3 is CASSYWTRGRAGELFF. The CDR3 DNA reads as TGTGCCAGCAGTTACTGGACCAGGGGGAGGGCCGGGGAGCTGTTTTTT.

This clonotype was counted at least ten times. The chain couples TRBV20-1 to TRBJ2-7; no clear D gene. This CDR3 contains 12 residues. Looked up from germline, CDR1 is DFQATT and CDR2 is SNEGSKA (reference sequence). Trimming took 4 bases from V and 0 from J, leaving 7 bases between them. The CDR3, as DNA: TGCAGTGCTACCTTCAGCTCCTACGAGCAGTACTTC. This codes for CSATFSSYEQYF.

Many counts were recorded for this clonotype. This chain connects TRBV6-5 to TRBJ2-7; the D gene is possibly TRBD1 (6 bases). The CDR3 is 15 residues long. With 1 base removed from V and 4 bases from J, the gap between germline ends came to 14 bases. Looked up from germline, CDR1 is MNHEY and CDR2 is SVGAGI. The CDR3 loop reads CASSYFGRGSYEQYF. CDR3 sequence (DNA): TGTGCCAGCAGTTACTTCGGTAGGGGGTCTTACGAGCAGTACTTC.

This clonotype was seen only a few times. The V call is TRBV5-1, the J call TRBJ1-1; D might be TRBD1 (5 bases). Germline V lookup: CDR1 SGHRS, CDR2 YFSETQ. V lost 3 bases and J 0 bases, leaving 18 bases between the germline ends. The CDR3 loop spans 17 amino acids. CDR3 protein: CASSYRSQEDMNTEAFF. DNA of the CDR3: TGCGCCAGCAGCTATCGTAGCCAAGAGGACATGAACACTGAAGCTTTCTTT.

This clonotype was counted ten times or more. This chain connects TRBV28 to TRBJ1-5; TRBD1 aligns across 10 bases. The V gene end was trimmed by 2 bases and the J gene end by 3 bases; junction bases not matched to a gene: 4. The germline V gene encodes CDR1 MDHEN and CDR2 SYDVKM. CDR3 length: 16 amino acids. The CDR3 DNA is TGTGCCAGCAGTTTAATGACAGGGGGCCTCAATCAGCCCCAGCATTTT. It is translated as CASSLMTGGLNQPQHF.

This clonotype was seen ten or more times. The chain carries TRBV19 and TRBJ1-2; maybe TRBD1 (5 bases). CDR1 and CDR2 from the germline V gene are LNHDA and SQIVND (reference sequence). Trimming shortened V by 4 bases and J by 3 bases, and 18 bases separated the two germline ends. This CDR3 is 16 amino acids long. CDR3 in DNA: TGTGCCAGTAGTAATCCCATGAGCGGGGCTTACTATGGCTACACCTTC. Encoded protein: CASSNPMSGAYYGYTF.

The rearrangement uses TRBV24-1 and TRBJ2-4; 10 nucleotides align to TRBD2. Unmatched junction bases numbered 3, after V lost 2 bases and J lost 0 bases. Germline-derived CDR1 and CDR2 are KGHDR and SFDVKD. CDR3 length: 17 amino acids. The chain's CDR3 is CATSDSSGRGAKNIQYF. The CDR3, as DNA: TGTGCCACCAGTGATTCCAGCGGGAGGGGAGCCAAAAACATTCAGTACTTC.